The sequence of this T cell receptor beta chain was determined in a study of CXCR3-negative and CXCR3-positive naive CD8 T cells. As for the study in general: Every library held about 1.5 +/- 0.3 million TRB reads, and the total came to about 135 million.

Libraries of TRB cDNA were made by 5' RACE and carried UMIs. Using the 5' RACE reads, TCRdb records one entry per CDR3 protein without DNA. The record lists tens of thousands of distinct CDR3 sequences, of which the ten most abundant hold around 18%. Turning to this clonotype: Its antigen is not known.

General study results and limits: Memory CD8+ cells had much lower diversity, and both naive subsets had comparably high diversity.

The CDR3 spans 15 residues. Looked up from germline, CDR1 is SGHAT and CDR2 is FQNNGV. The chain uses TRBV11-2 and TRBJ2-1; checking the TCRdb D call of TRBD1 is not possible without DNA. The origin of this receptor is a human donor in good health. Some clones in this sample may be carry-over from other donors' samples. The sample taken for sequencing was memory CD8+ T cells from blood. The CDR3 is CASSLVGTGDNEQFF.